The 21 T cell receptor beta chains given below trace back to one sample, sequenced in a study of blood T cells in healthy people across ages. The use of a sample-barcoded 5' primer and a J-beta primer mix characterized a second PCR of roughly 6 to 11 cycles. TCRdb called the 5' RACE reads again in MiXCR, with one record for every CDR3 protein. The profile shows about 570,000 distinct CDR3 sequences, about 26% of them singletons. The sample taken for sequencing was blood. The receptors here all came from a woman aged 70 to 79 in good health.

This clonotype showed up just once. V is TRBV30 and J is TRBJ1-2; D unclear. From germline, CDR1 is GTSNPN and CDR2 SVGIG (reference sequence). The CDR3 runs to 13 residues. The V gene lost 1 base and the J gene lost 6 bases, with 12 bases spanning the gap. The CDR3 spells CAWSGGGGHGYTF. The CDR3, as DNA: TGTGCCTGGAGTGGCGGCGGCGGACATGGCTACACCTTC.

A remark on this clonotype: A much larger clone sits a single nucleotide away, making a read error possible. The chain couples TRBV3-1 to TRBJ1-2; no firm D call. V dropped 6 bases and J dropped 8 bases, with 22 bases sitting between them. This CDR3 contains 15 residues. Looked up from germline, CDR1 is LGHDT and CDR2 is YNNKEL (reference sequence). CDR3 nucleotide sequence: TGTGCCAGCAGGAATGGCCCCGGGGTACAAGGCGGCTACACCTTC. It specifies CASRNGPGVQGGYTF. Supplemented by reference TRBV3-1 and TRBJ1-2, the full variable domain reads DTAVSQTPKYLVTQMGNDKSIKCEQNLGHDTMYWYKQDSKKFLKIMFSYNNKELIINETVPNRFSPKSPDKAHLNLHINSLELGDSAVYFCASRNGPGVQGGYTFGSGTRLTVV.

The CDR3 protein is CASSHGGQAYEQYF. For the CDR3, the DNA is TGCGCCAGCAGCCACGGTGGACAGGCCTACGAGCAGTACTTC. The genes are TRBV5-1 and TRBJ2-5; 7 bases are a match to TRBD1. The better agreement between TRBJ2-7 and the DNA end casts doubt on the J call. Germline V gene lookup returns CDR1 SGHRS and CDR2 YFSETQ. The CDR3 sequence is 14 residues long.

The gene calls are TRBV3-1 and TRBJ2-2; the D is unclear. The germline gives CDR1 LGHDT, CDR2 YNNKEL (reference sequence). Trimming left V 2 bases short and J 6 bases short, with 7 bases between. The CDR3 runs to 13 residues. The CDR3 DNA is TGTGCCAGCAGCCAATTCACAGCCGGGGAGCTGTTTTTT. Translation: CASSQFTAGELFF.

This clonotype has only one observation. This chain links TRBV7-2 with TRBJ2-1; 7 bases match TRBD2. Judging by the DNA end, TRBJ2-5 fits better; the J call may be wrong. The CDR3 length is 14 residues. CDR1 is SGHTA and CDR2 is FQGNSA in the germline V gene. The chain's CDR3 is CASSLWGGDETQYF. In DNA form, the CDR3 reads TGTGCCAGCAGCTTATGGGGGGGAGATGAGACCCAGTACTTC.

This sequence joins TRBV4-3 and TRBJ2-5; D may be TRBD1 or TRBD2 (5 bases each). The V and J ends lost 0 bases and 5 bases respectively, with 25 bases between them. Germline V gene lookup returns CDR1 LGHNA and CDR2 YSLEER. The length of the CDR3 is 19 residues. DNA of the CDR3: TGCGCCAGCAGCCAAGAATGGTCGTTCGGGGCTGAGGGGTGGGAGACCCAGTACTTC. Its translation: CASSQEWSFGAEGWETQYF.

The chain has TRBV14 and TRBJ2-1; weak D call: TRBD2 (5 bases). V was shortened by 0 bases and J by 12 bases, with 15 bases between the two germline ends. CDR1 is SGHDN, CDR2 FVKESK, per germline. The CDR3 totals 14 residues. The CDR3 DNA sequence: TGTGCCAGCAGCCAAGACGACTGGGAGATCTCGCAGTTCTTC. It codes for CASSQDDWEISQFF.

This clonotype was seen more than once but under ten times. A junction end diverges from the germline sequence, so it may reflect a read error. The J gene is TRBJ2-1, the V gene TRBV7-2; the D gene could be TRBD1 or TRBD2 (5 bases each). This CDR3 is built from 14 residues. In germline, CDR1 is SGHTA, CDR2 FQGNSA. Written as DNA, the CDR3 is TGTGCCAGCAGCTTCCGGGGCTCCCACAATGAGCAGTTCTTC. Amino acid sequence: CASSFRGSHNEQFF.

Only a few counts were recorded for this clonotype. The chain combines TRBV12-3 or TRBV12-4 with TRBJ2-7; possibly TRBD1 or TRBD2 for D (6 bases each). The V end lost 0 bases, the J end lost 2 bases, and 11 bases lay between the germline ends. The CDR3 is 15 residues long. CDR3 DNA: TGTGCCAGCAGTTTAGCGCGGGACAATACCTACGAGCAGTACTTC. As protein: CASSLARDNTYEQYF.

This chain links TRBV12-3 or TRBV12-4 with TRBJ1-2; TRBD1 matches 9 bases. This CDR3 is built from 14 residues. V was clipped by 3 bases and J by 8 bases; unmatched bases: 7. For the CDR3, the DNA is TGTGCCAGCAGTTTCTTCGGGACAGGGAACGGCTACACCTTC. Residues: CASSFFGTGNGYTF.

The chain couples TRBV25-1 to TRBJ1-1; D unclear. From germline, CDR1 is MGHDK and CDR2 SYGVNS. The CDR3 loop spans 15 amino acids. Trimming removed 6 bases at V and 1 base at J, with 15 bases between. As DNA, the CDR3 is TGTGCCAGCAGCTTAGGAGAAAGAGGGAACACTGAAGCTTTCTTT. Protein product: CASSLGERGNTEAFF. Full variable domain (missing parts from reference TRBV25-1 and TRBJ1-1): EADIYQTPRYLVIGTGKKITLECSQTMGHDKMYWYQQDPGMELHLIHYSYGVNSTEKGDLSSESTVSRIRTEHFPLTLESARPSHTSQYLCASSLGERGNTEAFFGQGTRLTVV.

This clonotype was observed a handful of times. This sequence joins TRBV29-1 and TRBJ1-1, with TRBD1 matching 8 bases. J gave up 1 base and V 7 bases, and 11 bases lay outside the gene matches. This CDR3 region has 15 residues. Germline V gene data show CDR1 as SQVTM and CDR2 as ANQGSEA. The chain's CDR3 is CSGGTGLSGNTEAFF. The CDR3 nucleotides are TGCAGCGGTGGGACAGGCCTATCTGGGAACACTGAAGCTTTCTTT.

The chain uses TRBV27 and TRBJ1-2; 9 bases agree with TRBD1. Germline V CDR1 and CDR2: MNHEY, SMNVEV (reference sequence). After removal of 6 bases from V and 5 bases from J, the junction contained 4 bases not matched to a gene. The CDR3 has 13 amino acids. As DNA, the CDR3 is TGTGCCAGCAGACGGACAGGGGAATATGGCTACACCTTC. Translated, it gives CASRRTGEYGYTF.

V gene TRBV20-1 combines with J gene TRBJ1-4; 9 bases agree with TRBD1. Per the germline V gene, CDR1 is DFQATT and CDR2 is SNEGSKA (reference sequence). The trim removed 3 bases at V and 6 bases at J, leaving 11 bases unmatched. CDR3 length equals 16 residues. In DNA, the CDR3 is TGCAGTGCTAGCCAAGAACCGGGACAGGGCTATGAAAAACTGTTTTTT. Its translation: CSASQEPGQGYEKLFF.

This clonotype was counted between two and nine times. The chain carries TRBV4-3 and TRBJ1-3, with D possibly matching TRBD1 (5 bases). Deletions cut 0 bases from V and 1 base from J, with 10 bases between. Germline V lookup: CDR1 LGHNA, CDR2 YSLEER. The CDR3 covers 16 residues. As DNA, the CDR3 is TGCGCCAGCAGCCAAGACAGTTGGGGGTCTGGAAACACCATATATTTT. It translates to CASSQDSWGSGNTIYF.

Only a few counts were recorded for this clonotype. The V and J genes are TRBV20-1 and TRBJ2-3; D not certain. Germline-derived CDR1 and CDR2 are DFQATT and SNEGSKA (reference sequence). CDR3 length equals 13 residues. V shed 6 bases and J shed 6 bases, with 16 bases lying between them. CDR3 DNA sequence: TGCAGTGCAACCCCTGGGCGGTTGGATACGCAGTATTTT. It specifies CSATPGRLDTQYF.

This clonotype was counted once. Compared with germline, one end of the junction differs, possibly owing to a read error. The chain uses TRBV11-2 and TRBJ2-2; D remains unclear. Germline CDR1 reads SGHAT; CDR2 reads FQNNGV. The CDR3 runs to 11 residues. The CDR3 is CVSSPRGELFF. In DNA form, the CDR3 reads TGTGTCAGCAGCCCTAGGGGGGAGCTGTTTTTT.

This clonotype was seen more than once but under ten times. The J gene is TRBJ2-5, the V gene TRBV5-1; tentatively, D is TRBD1 (6 bases). The last part of the DNA fits TRBJ2-7 better; the J call may be wrong. CDR1 and CDR2 (germline): SGHRS, YFSETQ. The CDR3 runs 16 residues. DNA of the CDR3: TGCGCCAGCAGCTTGGCGTCAAGGACAGATACCTACGAGCAGTACTTC. As protein: CASSLASRTDTYEQYF.

The chain couples TRBV7-6 to TRBJ2-1, with 8 positions matching TRBD2. The CDR3 runs to 15 residues. CDR1 is SGHVS and CDR2 is FNYEAQ in the germline V gene. V lost 4 bases to trimming and J lost 10 bases; unmatched junction nucleotides: 12. The CDR3 spells CASSSSGGAAGEQFF. For the CDR3, the DNA is TGTGCCAGCAGCTCGAGCGGGGGAGCAGCAGGGGAGCAGTTCTTC.

This clonotype appeared many times. The rearrangement joins TRBV5-5 to TRBJ2-7; 8 bases align to TRBD1. Germline-derived CDR1 and CDR2 are SGHKS and YYEKEE (reference sequence). Trimming took 4 bases from V and 2 from J; bases not matched to a gene: 11. This CDR3 is built from 16 residues. CDR3 nucleotide sequence: TGTGCCAGCAGCGCGTCTTCGGGGACAGGAGCCTACGAGCAGTACTTC. It specifies CASSASSGTGAYEQYF.

This clonotype was found a few times. V gene TRBV20-1 combines with J gene TRBJ1-2; the match to TRBD1 covers 10 bases. CDR1 is DFQATT and CDR2 is SNEGSKA in the germline V gene (reference sequence). The CDR3 contains 13 residues. With V trimmed by 0 bases and J by 7 bases, 2 bases remained unmatched. The CDR3 spells CSARDRDRGGYTF. The CDR3 DNA reads TGCAGTGCTAGAGATAGGGACAGGGGTGGCTACACCTTC.